The rows below give T cell receptor beta chains drawn from one sample of a study of cytomegalovirus exposure and HLA in healthy donors. Using immunoSEQ multiplex PCR, the repertoire was profiled, and TCRdb retains in-frame clones only, with some absent. The table records about 110,000 clones, 80% of them present only once. Material for sequencing was PBMCs. These TCRs come from a man aged 50-59 years in good health and CMV-seronegative. The CDR3 runs from the conserved cysteine through the conserved F or W.

>TRBV4-3|TRBJ1-4
CASSQRAGTGGRREKLFF
>TRBV27|TRBJ1-4
CASSLFSRTAVNEKLFF
>TRBV10-3|TRBJ2-7
CAISESLTGRSSYEQYF
>TRBV28|TRBJ1-1
CASSFRGTEAFF
>TRBV5-1|TRBJ2-1
CASSLTSGVPSEQFF
>TRBV28|TRBJ1-1
CASRTLGGRGTEAFF
>TRBV28|TRBJ1-4
CASSPLTVVHEKLFF
>TRBV28|TRBJ2-1
CASTPGRGGWHEQFF
>TRBV5-1|TRBJ2-1
CASSDEGGGVYNEQFF
>TRBV27|TRBJ2-7
CASSFVGAPYEQYF
>TRBV7-6|TRBJ2-7
CASSLVAGNSYEQYF
>TRBV9|TRBJ1-3
CASSVASGASGNTIYF
>TRBV13|TRBJ1-1
CASSLVRQGRGTEAFF
>TRBV6-1|TRBJ2-3
CASSVGQQYTDTQYF
>TRBV27|TRBJ2-1
CASSLWGAVWREGYNEQFF
>TRBV12-5|TRBJ2-7
CASGSFLVEVYEQYF
>TRBV6-1|TRBJ1-1
CASSQGGTEAFF
>TRBV5-6|TRBJ2-7
CASSPGGITPYEQYF
>TRBV6-1|TRBJ1-2
CASSEGQSLLLYGYTF
>TRBV5-4|TRBJ2-2
CASSGTGTGGPSTGELFF
>TRBV5-1|TRBJ1-3
CASTSLAGRGSSGNTIYF
>TRBV7-3|TRBJ2-7
CASSLTGQGADEQYF
>TRBV18|TRBJ2-5
CASSPRIGTSGIKTQYF
>TRBV13|TRBJ2-7
CASSLTSGRAAEQYF
>TRBV7-2|TRBJ1-2
CASSFTGPSYGYTF
>TRBV5-6|TRBJ2-5
CASSLSGGFQETQYF
>TRBV7-2|TRBJ1-2
CASSSALSLLSGYTF
>TRBV15|TRBJ2-1
CATSREPGTSGSYNEQFF
>TRBV28|TRBJ2-3
CASKGGPTDTQYF
>TRBV7-2|TRBJ2-3
CASSLVPWPGDTQYF
>TRBV7-2|TRBJ2-5
CASSLDSSGQETQYF
>TRBV2|TRBJ2-2
CASSGLVANGELFF
>TRBV11-2|TRBJ2-3
CASSRGGGYYF
>TRBV5-5|TRBJ2-7
CASSYGTSGSSYEQYF
>TRBV11-2|TRBJ1-1
CASSWTPRRVGTEAFF
>TRBV7-8|TRBJ2-1
CASSLVVGSYNEQFF
>TRBV5-6|TRBJ1-2
CASSESRVGGYTF
>TRBV4-3|TRBJ1-6
CASSLSLGRDSPLHF
>TRBV11-3|TRBJ2-1
CASSLAVETVQFF
>TRBV2|TRBJ1-2
CASSERGFWTNYGYTF
>TRBV18|TRBJ1-2
CASSPGQIVYGYTF
>TRBV4-3|TRBJ2-7
CASSQDRGSLSYEQYF
>TRBV4-3|TRBJ2-3
CASSQGQRGRTDTQYF
>TRBV7-9|TRBJ1-2
CASSLNPEDYGYTF
>TRBV29-1|TRBJ2-7
CSVDGGSYEQYF
>TRBV6-5|TRBJ1-1
CASSPRDRNTEAFF
>TRBV19|TRBJ1-5
CASSMVPGQNQPQHF
>TRBV28|TRBJ2-1
CASSLSTPSVNEQFF
>TRBV19|TRBJ2-3
CASSRIAGKDTQYF
>TRBV5-1|TRBJ1-2
CASSFAQESGYTF
>TRBV4-3|TRBJ2-5
CASSQEDREEQYF
>TRBV29-1|TRBJ1-2
CSGLQGAEYGYTF
>TRBV19|TRBJ1-1
CASSIATRTEAFF
>TRBV4-1|TRBJ2-2
CASSQDRGIGELFF
>TRBV5-1|TRBJ2-6
CASSLRGPGANVLTF